Below are 11 T cell receptor beta chains sequenced from a single sample in a study of cytomegalovirus exposure and HLA in healthy donors. PCR amplification relied on 60 Vbeta primers (plus 13 Jbeta primers). Generated by immunoSEQ multiplex PCR, the TCRdb table keeps only in-frame clones and is missing some. The data show 95,000 to 130,000 clones, around 62% seen once. Sequencing was done on a sample of PBMCs. The receptors derive from a woman aged 40 to 49 in good health and CMV-seropositive.

This clone was found a few times. The chain couples TRBV7-3 to TRBJ2-1; D is unclear. V lost 1 base, J lost 4 bases, and 5 bases lay in between. Germline V gene lookup returns CDR1 SGHTA and CDR2 FQGTGA. CDR3 length: 13 residues. The CDR3 here is CASSLSRYNEQFF. DNA for the CDR3: TGTGCCAGCAGCTTAAGCAGATACAATGAGCAGTTCTTC.

This chain joins TRBV7-2 and TRBJ1-4; 10 bases agree with TRBD1. With V trimmed by 2 bases and J by 7 bases, 7 bases remained unmatched. In germline, CDR1 is SGHTA, CDR2 FQGNSA. The CDR3 has 16 amino acids. CDR3 coding DNA: TGTGCCAGCAGCTTATCTGGGACAGGGGTCACTGAAAAACTGTTTTTT. It encodes CASSLSGTGVTEKLFF.

The rearrangement uses TRBV10-3 and TRBJ1-1; possibly TRBD1 for D (5 bases). V lost 11 bases and J lost 3, with 16 bases in between. Germline-derived CDR1 and CDR2 are ENHRY and SYGVKD. The CDR3 length is 13 residues. CDR3 protein: CAVGTGGDTEAFF. DNA for the CDR3: TGTGCCGTCGGGACCGGGGGGGACACTGAAGCTTTCTTT.

Remarks on this clone: Other nucleotide sequences in the sample specify the same CDR3. V gene TRBV9 combines with J gene TRBJ2-5; D perhaps matches TRBD1 (6 bases). The germline V gene encodes CDR1 SGDLS and CDR2 YYNGEE. V dropped 0 bases and J dropped 2 bases, with 8 bases sitting between them. The CDR3 has 14 residues. The CDR3 here is CASSVAGTQETQYF. The DNA for the CDR3 is TGTGCCAGCAGCGTAGCTGGGACACAAGAGACCCAGTACTTC.

The chain combines TRBV19 with TRBJ2-2, with TRBD1 matching 11 bases. CDR3 length: 15 residues. Losses at the gene ends were 6 bases for V and 3 bases for J; bases not matched to a gene: 3. Per germline, CDR1 LNHDA and CDR2 SQIVND (reference sequence). In nucleotides, the CDR3 is TGTGCCAGTAGGAGGGACAGGGGGGACACCGGGGAGCTGTTTTTT. It translates to CASRRDRGDTGELFF. Supplemented by reference TRBV19 and TRBJ2-2, the full variable domain reads DGGITQSPKYLFRKEGQNVTLSCEQNLNHDAMYWYRQDPGQGLRLIYYSQIVNDFQKGDIAEGYSVSREKKESFPLTVTSAQKNPTAFYLCASRRDRGDTGELFFGEGSRLTVL.

The J gene is TRBJ1-5, the V gene TRBV2, with D perhaps matching TRBD1 (5 bases). Trimming took 1 base from V and 1 from J, leaving 5 bases between them. This CDR3 has 14 residues. Germline V lookup: CDR1 SNHLY, CDR2 FYNNEI. CDR3 loop: CASSEEGSNQPQHF. Written as DNA, the CDR3 is TGTGCCAGCAGTGAAGAGGGGAGCAATCAGCCCCAGCATTTT. Filled out from reference TRBV2 and TRBJ1-5, the complete variable domain reads EPEVTQTPSHQVTQMGQEVILRCVPISNHLYFYWYRQILGQKVEFLVSFYNNEISEKSEIFDDQFSVERPDGSNFTLKIRSTKLEDSAMYFCASSEEGSNQPQHFGDGTRLSIL.

The V and J genes are TRBV4-3 and TRBJ2-2; D is unresolved. V lost 0 bases and J lost 0, with 11 bases in between. The germline gives CDR1 LGHNA, CDR2 YSLEER. The CDR3 runs 17 residues. CDR3 sequence: CASSQEFRVANTGELFF. The CDR3 DNA reads TGCGCCAGCAGCCAAGAATTTCGCGTCGCGAACACCGGGGAGCTGTTTTTT.

This rearrangement joins TRBV27 to TRBJ1-3; D might be TRBD1 (6 bases). Trimming took 4 bases from V and 2 from J, leaving 12 bases between them. Per the germline V gene, CDR1 is MNHEY and CDR2 is SMNVEV (reference sequence). The CDR3 has 15 residues. The CDR3 sequence: CASSSDRWPGNTIYF. CDR3 in DNA: TGTGCCAGCAGTTCGGACAGATGGCCTGGAAACACCATATATTTT.

This clone was counted only a few times. The genes are TRBV14 and TRBJ2-3; maybe TRBD2 (6 bases). Trimming took 4 bases from V and 11 from J, leaving 13 bases between them. The CDR3 spans 12 residues. CDR1 is SGHDN, CDR2 FVKESK, per germline. CDR3 in DNA: TGTGCCAGCAGCCCGGGACTTATGCGGCAGTATTTT. It encodes CASSPGLMRQYF.

As to this clone: A read error may account for a junction end that differs from germline. This sequence joins TRBV7-9 and TRBJ1-1; D gene unclear. The CDR3 covers 12 residues. The germline gives CDR1 SEHNR, CDR2 FQNEAQ (reference sequence). The CDR3 sequence is CSSSFQNTEAFF. The CDR3 DNA reads TGTTCCAGCAGCTTCCAGAACACTGAAGCTTTCTTT. Based on the CDR3 plus reference TRBV7-9 and TRBJ1-1, the full variable domain is DTGVSQNPRHKITKRGQNVTFRCDPISEHNRLYWYRQTLGQGPEFLTYFQNEAQLEKSRLLSDRFSAERPKGSFSTLEIQRTEQGDSAMYLCSSSFQNTEAFFGQGTRLTVV.

This clone was counted a few times. The chain employs TRBV7-9 and TRBJ2-4; 8 positions agree with TRBD1. Germline trimming cut 5 bases from V and 14 bases from J; bases unmatched to any gene: 8. Per the germline V gene, CDR1 is SEHNR and CDR2 is FQNEAQ (reference sequence). CDR3 length: 12 amino acids. The CDR3: CASSMDRAPKYF. The DNA of the CDR3 is TGTGCCAGCAGCATGGACAGGGCCCCCAAGTACTTC.